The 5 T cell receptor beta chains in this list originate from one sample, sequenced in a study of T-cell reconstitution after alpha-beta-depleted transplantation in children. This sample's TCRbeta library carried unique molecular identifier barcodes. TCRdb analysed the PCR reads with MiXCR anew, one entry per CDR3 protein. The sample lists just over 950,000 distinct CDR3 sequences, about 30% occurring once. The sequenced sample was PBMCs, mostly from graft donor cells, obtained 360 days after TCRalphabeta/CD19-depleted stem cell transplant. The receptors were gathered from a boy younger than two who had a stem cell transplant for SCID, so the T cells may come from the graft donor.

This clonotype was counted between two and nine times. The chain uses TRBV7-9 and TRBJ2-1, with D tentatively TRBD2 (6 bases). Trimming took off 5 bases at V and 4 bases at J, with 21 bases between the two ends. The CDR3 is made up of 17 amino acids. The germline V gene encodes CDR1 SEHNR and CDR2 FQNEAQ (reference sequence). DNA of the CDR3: TGTGCCAGCAGCCATAATAAGGGTAGCGGCGCGTACAATGAGCAGTTCTTC. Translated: CASSHNKGSGAYNEQFF.

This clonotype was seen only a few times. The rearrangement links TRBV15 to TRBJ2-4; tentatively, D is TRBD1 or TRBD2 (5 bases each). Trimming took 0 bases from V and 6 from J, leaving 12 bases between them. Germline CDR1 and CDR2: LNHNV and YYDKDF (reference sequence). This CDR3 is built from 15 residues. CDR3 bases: TGTGCCACCAGCAGAGATCGGAGGACATCAAACATTCAGTACTTC. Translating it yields CATSRDRRTSNIQYF. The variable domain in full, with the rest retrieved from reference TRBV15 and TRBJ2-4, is DAMVIQNPRYQVTQFGKPVTLSCSQTLNHNVMYWYQQKSSQAPKLLFHYYDKDFNNEADTPDNFQSRRPNTSFCFLDIRSPGLGDTAMYLCATSRDRRTSNIQYFGAGTRLSVL.

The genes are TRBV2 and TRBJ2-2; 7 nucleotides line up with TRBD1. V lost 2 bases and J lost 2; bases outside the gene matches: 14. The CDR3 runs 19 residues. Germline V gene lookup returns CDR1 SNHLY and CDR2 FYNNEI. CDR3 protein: CASSEFEGGTGANTGELFF. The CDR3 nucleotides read TGTGCCAGCAGTGAATTTGAAGGGGGAACAGGGGCCAACACCGGGGAGCTGTTTTTT.

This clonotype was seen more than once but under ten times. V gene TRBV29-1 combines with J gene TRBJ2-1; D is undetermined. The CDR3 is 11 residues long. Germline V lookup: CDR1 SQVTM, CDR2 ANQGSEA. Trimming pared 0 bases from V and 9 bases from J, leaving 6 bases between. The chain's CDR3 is CSVEDRREQFF. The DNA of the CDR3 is TGCAGCGTTGAAGACCGTCGTGAGCAGTTCTTC.

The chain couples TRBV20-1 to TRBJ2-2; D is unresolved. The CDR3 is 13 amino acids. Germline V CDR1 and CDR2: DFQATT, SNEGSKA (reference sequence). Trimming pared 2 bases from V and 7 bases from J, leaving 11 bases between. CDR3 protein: CSARPYWGGELFF. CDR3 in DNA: TGCAGTGCTAGACCCTACTGGGGCGGGGAGCTGTTTTTT.